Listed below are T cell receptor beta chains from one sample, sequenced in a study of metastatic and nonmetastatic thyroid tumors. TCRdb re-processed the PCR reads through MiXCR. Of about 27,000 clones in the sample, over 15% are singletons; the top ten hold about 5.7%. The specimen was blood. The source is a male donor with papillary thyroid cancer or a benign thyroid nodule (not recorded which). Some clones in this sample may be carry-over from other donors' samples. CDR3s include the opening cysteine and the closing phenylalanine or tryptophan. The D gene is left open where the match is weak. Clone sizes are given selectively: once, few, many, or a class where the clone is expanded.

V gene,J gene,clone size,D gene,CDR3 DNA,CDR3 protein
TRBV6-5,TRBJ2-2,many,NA,TGTGCCAGCAGTTATAAGGGGCTGGCCGGGGAGCTGTTTTTT,CASSYKGLAGELFF
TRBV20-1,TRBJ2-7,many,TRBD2,TGCAGTGCTAGAGATTTTTCGGGAGGCGCCCTCTACGAGCAGTACTTC,CSARDFSGGALYEQYF
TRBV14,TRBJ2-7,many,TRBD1,TGTGCCAGCAGCCAAGGAGGACAGGGGTCCCCTGTATCTCAGGTTGCCATGGGGTACTTC,CASSQGGQGSPVSQVAMGYF
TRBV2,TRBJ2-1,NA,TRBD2,TGTGCCAGCAGTTCCTCACTAGGACTAGCGAGGGGGAATGAGCAGTTCTTC,CASSSSLGLARGNEQFF
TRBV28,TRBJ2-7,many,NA,TGTGCCAGCAGTTTCAGGTTGGACAGCCTTACCTACGAGCAGTACTTC,CASSFRLDSLTYEQYF
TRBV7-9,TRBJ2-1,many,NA,TGTGCCAGCAGCTGCCCGGGTGGGCTGTGCAATGAGCAGTTCTTC,CASSCPGGLCNEQFF
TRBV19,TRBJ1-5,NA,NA,TGTGCCAGTAGTATAGGGGCAGGGAACAATCAGACCAAGCATTTT,CASSIGAGNNQTKHF
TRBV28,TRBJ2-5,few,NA,TGTGCCAGCAGTTTCCTAGCGAGTGGGGAGACCCAGTACTTC,CASSFLASGETQYF
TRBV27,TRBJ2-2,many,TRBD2,TGTGCCAGCAGTTTCCGAAGCGGGAGGGCCACCGGGGAGCTGTTTTTT,CASSFRSGRATGELFF
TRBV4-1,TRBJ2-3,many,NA,TGCGCCAGCAGCCAAGATGAGGTGGCAGATACGCAGTATTTT,CASSQDEVADTQYF
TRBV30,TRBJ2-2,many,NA,TGTGCCTGGAGTCCGAACGAAAGGGGCGGGGAGCTGTTTTTT,CAWSPNERGGELFF
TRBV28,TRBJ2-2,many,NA,TGTGCCACCCGGCGACTAGCGAACACCGGGGAGCTGTTTTTT,CATRRLANTGELFF
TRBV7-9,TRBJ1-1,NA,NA,TGTGCCAGCAGCTTAGGTACAGGGAACACTGAAGCTTTCTTT,CASSLGTGNTEAFF
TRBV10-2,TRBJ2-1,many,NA,TGCGCCAGCAAGGTTAGCGGAGGAGGGAATGAGCAGTTCTTC,CASKVSGGGNEQFF
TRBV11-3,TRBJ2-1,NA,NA,TGTGCCAGCACTTCCGGACTACGCAATGAGCAGTTCTTC,CASTSGLRNEQFF
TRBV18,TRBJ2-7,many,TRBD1,TGTGCCAGCGCCCCGGGACAGGGGAATTTCGCGTACGAGCAGTACTTC,CASAPGQGNFAYEQYF
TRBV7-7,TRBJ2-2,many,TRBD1,TGTGCTAGCAGCTTGGACAGGGACACCGGGGAGCTGTTTTTT,CASSLDRDTGELFF
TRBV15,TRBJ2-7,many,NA,TGTGCCACCCAGGGGGGCTACGAGCAGTACTTC,CATQGGYEQYF
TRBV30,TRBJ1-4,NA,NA,TGTGCCTGGAGTGTATGGTGGGCAACTAATGAAGAACTGTTTTTT,CAWSVWWATNEELFF
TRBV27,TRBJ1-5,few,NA,TGTGCCAGCAGACCTTCCGGGACACGGACCCTTCAGCCCCAGCATTTT,CASRPSGTRTLQPQHF
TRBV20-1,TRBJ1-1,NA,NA,TGCAGTGCTTGGGACCTTCTGAACACTGAAGCTTTCTTT,CSAWDLLNTEAFF
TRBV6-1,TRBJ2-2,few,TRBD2,TGTGCCAGCAGGGGGGGGACGGGAGGGTCGGTCGGGGAGCTGTTTTTT,CASRGGTGGSVGELFF
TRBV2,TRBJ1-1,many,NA,TGTGCCAGCAGTGAACAGGGGACCACTGAAGCTTTCTTT,CASSEQGTTEAFF
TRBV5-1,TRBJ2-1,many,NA,TGCGCCAGCAGCTTGGAGCGCCTATCGGATGAGCAGTTCTTC,CASSLERLSDEQFF
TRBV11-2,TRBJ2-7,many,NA,TGTGCCAGCAGCCCGGAGAACTACGAGCAGTACTTC,CASSPENYEQYF
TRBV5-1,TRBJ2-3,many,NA,TGCGCCAGCAGCTTCCTCGGACAGAAGGCTGTGGCAGATACGCAGTATTTT,CASSFLGQKAVADTQYF
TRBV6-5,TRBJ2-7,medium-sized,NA,TGTGCCAGCAGTTACAGAGGGACATATTTCTACGAGCAGTACTTC,CASSYRGTYFYEQYF
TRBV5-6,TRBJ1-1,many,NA,TGTGCCAGCAGGGATCAGACAGGTATGAACACTGAAGCTTTCTTT,CASRDQTGMNTEAFF
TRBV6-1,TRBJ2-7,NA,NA,TGTGCAGCAGTAGGAACAGGGAAGGGTGAGCAGTACTTC,CAAVGTGKGEQYF
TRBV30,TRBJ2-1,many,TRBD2,TGTGCCTGGAGGCCCCGGGGGGGGTGGAGGGAGCAGTTCTTC,CAWRPRGGWREQFF
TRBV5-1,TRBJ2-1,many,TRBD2,TGCGCCAGCAGCTTGGCACTAGCGGGAGAGAATGAGCAGTTCTTC,CASSLALAGENEQFF
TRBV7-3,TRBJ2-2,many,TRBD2,TGTGCCAGCAGCCTGATAGCGGGTACGGGCACCGGGGAGCTGTTTTTT,CASSLIAGTGTGELFF
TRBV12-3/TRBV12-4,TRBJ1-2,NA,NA,TGTGCCAGCAGTCCAGCACTTAACTGTGGCTACACCTTC,CASSPALNCGYTF
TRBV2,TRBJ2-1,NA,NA,TGTGCCAGCAGTGATTCTAGGTACAATGAGCAGTTCTTC,CASSDSRYNEQFF
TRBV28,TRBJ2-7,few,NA,TGTGCCATCAGTTTATCCGGCTATCAAGCCTACGAGCATTACTTC,CAISLSGYQAYEHYF
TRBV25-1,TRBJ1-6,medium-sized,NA,TGTGCCAGCAGTGAAGAAGTTTATAATTCACCCCTCCACTTT,CASSEEVYNSPLHF
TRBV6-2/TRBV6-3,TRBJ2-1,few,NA,TGTGCCAGCATCGAAGCGGAGCTAGGGTACAATGAGCAGTTCTTC,CASIEAELGYNEQFF
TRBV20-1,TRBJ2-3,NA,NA,TGCAGTGCTAGAGATAAGCTCCCCAGGATACGAACTAGCACAGATACGCAGTATTTT,CSARDKLPRIRTSTDTQYF
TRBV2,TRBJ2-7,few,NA,TGTGCCAGTTATGCTCCGGGGCGGGTCTACGAGCAGTACTTC,CASYAPGRVYEQYF
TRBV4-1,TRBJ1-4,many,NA,TGCGCCAGCAGCCAAGAACCAGGGCCTGAAAAACTGTTTTTT,CASSQEPGPEKLFF
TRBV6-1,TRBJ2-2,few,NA,TGTGCCACCTCTTTTGACGGAACCGGGGAGCTGTTTTTT,CATSFDGTGELFF
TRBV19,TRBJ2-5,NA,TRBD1,TGTGCCAGCCGCCCCCTTTCGGGACAGAGCCAAGAGACCCAGTACTTC,CASRPLSGQSQETQYF
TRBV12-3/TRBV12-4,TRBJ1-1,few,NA,TGTGCCAGCAGTTTTAGTGCAGGGTTGGTCACTGAAACTTTCTTT,CASSFSAGLVTETFF
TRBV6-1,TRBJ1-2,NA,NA,TGTGCCAGCAGTGGGGCAGCAACCCCCGCGGTCTATGGCTACACCTTC,CASSGAATPAVYGYTF
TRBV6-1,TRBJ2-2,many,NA,TGTGCCAGCAGGGATGGGGGGACAGTGAACACCGGGGAGCTGTTTTTT,CASRDGGTVNTGELFF
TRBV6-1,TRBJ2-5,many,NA,TGTGCCAGCAGTGAATCCGGAGGAGAAATCAAAGAGACCCAGTACTTC,CASSESGGEIKETQYF
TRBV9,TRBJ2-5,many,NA,TGTGCCAGCAGCACACGGTGGGGTTTTCAAGAGACCCAGTACTTC,CASSTRWGFQETQYF
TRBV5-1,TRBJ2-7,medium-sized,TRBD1,TGCGCCAGCAGCTTGGCCACTATCGGGACAGGGCCCTCCTACGAGCAGTACTTC,CASSLATIGTGPSYEQYF